The clone carrying this T cell receptor (beta chain) was counted between two and nine times. What it binds is not known. Each of the donors was a healthy bone marrow donor. This sample stems from a study of cytomegalovirus exposure and HLA in healthy donors. CDR1 is SEHNR and CDR2 is FQNEAQ in the germline V gene (reference sequence). The CDR3 consists of 13 residues. Trimming took 5 bases from V and 0 from J, leaving 7 bases between them. 60 Vbeta and 13 Jbeta primers were used in PCR. Using immunoSEQ multiplex PCR, the repertoire was profiled, and TCRdb retains in-frame clones only, with some absent. The sample has around 200,000 clones, about 85% seen once. Whole-study findings and limits: Overall, approximately 180 TCR beta chains were annotated as cytomegalovirus-associated. According to reports, the classifier identified cytomegalovirus status with high specificity and sensitivity.

The receptor comes from a woman aged 50 to 60 in good health and CMV-seropositive. Sequenced sample: PBMCs. The J gene is TRBJ1-1, the V gene TRBV7-9; D unclear. The CDR3 sequence: CASSPEVNTEAFF. For the CDR3, the DNA is TGTGCCAGCAGCCCCGAGGTGAACACTGAAGCTTTCTTT.